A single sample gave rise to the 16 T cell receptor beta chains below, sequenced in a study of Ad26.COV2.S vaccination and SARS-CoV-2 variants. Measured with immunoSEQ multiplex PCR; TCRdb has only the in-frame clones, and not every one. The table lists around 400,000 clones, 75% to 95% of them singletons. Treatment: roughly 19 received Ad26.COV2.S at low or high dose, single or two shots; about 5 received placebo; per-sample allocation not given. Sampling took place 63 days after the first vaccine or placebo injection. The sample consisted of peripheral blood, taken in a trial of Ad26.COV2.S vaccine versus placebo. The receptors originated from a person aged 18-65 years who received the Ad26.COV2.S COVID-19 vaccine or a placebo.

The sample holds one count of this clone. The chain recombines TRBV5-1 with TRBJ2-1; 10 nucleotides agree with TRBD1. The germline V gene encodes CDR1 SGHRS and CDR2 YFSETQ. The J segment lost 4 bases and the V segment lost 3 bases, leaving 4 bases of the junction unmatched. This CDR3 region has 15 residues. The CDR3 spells CASSSMGQGYNEQFF. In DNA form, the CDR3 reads TGCGCCAGCAGCTCCATGGGACAGGGGTACAATGAGCAGTTCTTC.

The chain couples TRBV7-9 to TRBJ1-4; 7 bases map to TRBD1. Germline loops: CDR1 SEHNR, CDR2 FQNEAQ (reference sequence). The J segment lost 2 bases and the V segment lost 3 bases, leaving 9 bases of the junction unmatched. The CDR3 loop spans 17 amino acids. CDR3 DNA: TGTGCCAGCAGCTTCTCTGGACAGGAGGTTACTAATGAAAAACTGTTTTTT. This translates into CASSFSGQEVTNEKLFF.

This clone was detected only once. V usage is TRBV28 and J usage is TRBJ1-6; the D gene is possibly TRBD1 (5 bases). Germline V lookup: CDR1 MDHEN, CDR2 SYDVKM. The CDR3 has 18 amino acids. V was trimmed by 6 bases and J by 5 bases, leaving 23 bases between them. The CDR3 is CASSSFKETVLNNSPLHF. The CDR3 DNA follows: TGTGCCAGCAGCTCATTTAAGGAGACAGTTCTGAATAATTCACCCCTCCACTTT.

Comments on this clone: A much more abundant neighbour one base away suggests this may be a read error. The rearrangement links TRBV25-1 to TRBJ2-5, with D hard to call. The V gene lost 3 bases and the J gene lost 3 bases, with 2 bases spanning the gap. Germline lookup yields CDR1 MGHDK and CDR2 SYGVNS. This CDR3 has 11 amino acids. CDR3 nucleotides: TGTGCCAGCAGTGAGGAAGAGACCCAGTACTTC. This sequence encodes CASSEEETQYF.

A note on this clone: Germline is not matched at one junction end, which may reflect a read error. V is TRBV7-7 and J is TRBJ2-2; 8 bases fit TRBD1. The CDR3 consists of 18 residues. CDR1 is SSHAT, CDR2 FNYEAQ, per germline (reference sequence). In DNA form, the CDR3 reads TGTGCTAGCAGCCCCGGACAGGGCCTCGGTCGCGACACCGGGGAGCTGTTTTTT. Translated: CASSPGQGLGRDTGELFF.

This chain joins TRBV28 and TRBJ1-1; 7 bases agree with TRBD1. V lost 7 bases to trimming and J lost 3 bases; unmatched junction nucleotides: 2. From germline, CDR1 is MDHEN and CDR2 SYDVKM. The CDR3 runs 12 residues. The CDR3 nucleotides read TGTGCCAGCATAGGGGGCCACACTGAAGCTTTCTTT. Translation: CASIGGHTEAFF.

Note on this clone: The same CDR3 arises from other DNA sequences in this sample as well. The CDR3 here is CASSLSTDTQYF. The CDR3 coding sequence is TGTGCCAGCAGCCTCAGCACAGATACGCAGTATTTT. The gene calls are TRBV12-3 or TRBV12-4 and TRBJ2-3, with D unclear. The CDR3 sequence is 12 residues long. Deletions cut 6 bases from V and 0 bases from J, with 4 bases between.

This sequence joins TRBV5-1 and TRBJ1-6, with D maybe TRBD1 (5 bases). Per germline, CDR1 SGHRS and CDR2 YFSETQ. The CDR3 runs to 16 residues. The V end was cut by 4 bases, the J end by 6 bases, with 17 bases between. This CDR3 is CASSDPGRASNSPLHF. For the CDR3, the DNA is TGCGCCAGCAGCGATCCTGGCAGGGCCTCTAATTCACCCCTCCACTTT.

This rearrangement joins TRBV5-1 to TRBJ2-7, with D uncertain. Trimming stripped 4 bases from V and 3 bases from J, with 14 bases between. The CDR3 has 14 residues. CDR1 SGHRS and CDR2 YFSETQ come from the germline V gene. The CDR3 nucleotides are TGCGCCAGCAGCCGCCGGGTACCCAGCTACGAGCAGTACTTC. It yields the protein CASSRRVPSYEQYF.

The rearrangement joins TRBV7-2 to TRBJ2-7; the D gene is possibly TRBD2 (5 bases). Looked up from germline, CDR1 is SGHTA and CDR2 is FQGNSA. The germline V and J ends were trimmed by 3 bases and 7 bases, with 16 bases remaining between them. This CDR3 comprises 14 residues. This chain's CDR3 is CASSFEGTYREQYF. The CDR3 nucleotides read TGTGCCAGCAGCTTTGAGGGAACGTACCGGGAGCAGTACTTC. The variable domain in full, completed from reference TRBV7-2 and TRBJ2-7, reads GAGVSQSPSNKVTEKGKDVELRCDPISGHTALYWYRQSLGQGLEFLIYFQGNSAPDKSGLPSDRFSAERTGGSVSTLTIQRTQQEDSAVYLCASSFEGTYREQYFGPGTRLTVT.

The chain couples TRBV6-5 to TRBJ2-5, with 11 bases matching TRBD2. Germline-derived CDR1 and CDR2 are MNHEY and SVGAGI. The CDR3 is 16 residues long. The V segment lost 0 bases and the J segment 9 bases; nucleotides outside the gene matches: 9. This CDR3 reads CASSYSSSGRAMAQYF. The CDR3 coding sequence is TGTGCCAGCAGTTACTCGAGTAGCGGGAGGGCGATGGCCCAGTACTTC.

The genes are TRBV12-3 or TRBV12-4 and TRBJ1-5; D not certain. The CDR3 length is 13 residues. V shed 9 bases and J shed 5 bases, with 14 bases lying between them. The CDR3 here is CASPTLAYQPQHF. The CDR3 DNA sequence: TGTGCCAGTCCCACGTTAGCCTATCAGCCCCAGCATTTT.

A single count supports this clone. The CDR3 nucleotides are TGTGCCAGCAGCTTCAGGGGGGACTATGGCTACACCTTC. Residues: CASSFRGDYGYTF. The V and J genes are TRBV5-8 and TRBJ1-2; 7 nucleotides match TRBD1. Losses at the gene ends were 2 bases for V and 3 bases for J; bases not matched to a gene: 1. Looked up from germline, CDR1 is SGHTS and CDR2 is YDEGEE. The CDR3 covers 13 residues.

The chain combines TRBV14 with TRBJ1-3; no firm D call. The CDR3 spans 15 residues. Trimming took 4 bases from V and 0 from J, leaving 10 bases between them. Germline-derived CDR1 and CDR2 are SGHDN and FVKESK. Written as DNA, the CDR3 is TGTGCCAGCAGCCTCCGGGGTACCTCTGGAAACACCATATATTTT. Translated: CASSLRGTSGNTIYF. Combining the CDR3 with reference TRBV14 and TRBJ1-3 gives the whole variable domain EAGVTQFPSHSVIEKGQTVTLRCDPISGHDNLYWYRRVMGKEIKFLLHFVKESKQDESGMPNNRFLAERTGGTYSTLKVQPAELEDSGVYFCASSLRGTSGNTIYFGEGSWLTVV.

The CDR3 DNA is TGTGCCAGCAGTCCCTGGGTAGGTGCAGATACGCAGTATTTT. Amino acids: CASSPWVGADTQYF. The V gene is TRBV27, the J gene TRBJ2-3; D call uncertain. Germline V CDR1 and CDR2: MNHEY, SMNVEV (reference sequence). V lost 5 bases and J 4 bases, leaving 13 bases between the germline ends. This CDR3 contains 14 residues.

CDR3 sequence: CASSPGTGIGYTF. Here the CDR3 DNA reads TGTGCCAGCAGTCCCGGGACAGGGATCGGCTACACCTTC. The V and J genes are TRBV6-2 or TRBV6-3 and TRBJ1-2; 9 bases map to TRBD1. Trimming removed 5 bases from V and 8 bases from J; junction bases left unmatched: 6. The CDR3 is made up of 13 amino acids. Germline V gene lookup returns CDR1 MNHEY and CDR2 SVGEGT.